Listed below are T cell receptor beta chains from one sample, sequenced in a study of identical twins. MiXCR, run by TCRdb on the 5' RACE reads, gives a single entry per CDR3 protein. The sample comprises hundreds of thousands of distinct CDR3 sequences, about 18% of which are singletons, and less than 15% rests with the top ten. This same sample was also part of a study on T cells expressing NK-cell markers.

The sequenced sample consisted of PBMCs. The receptors here all came from a woman aged 18-29 years in good health. The CDR3 runs from the conserved cysteine through the conserved F or W. The D gene is left open where the match is weak. A row's size may be missing; if present it is once, few, many or a size class.

cdr3_length,clone_size,j_call,d_call,v_call,cdr3_aa,cdr3_nt
13,-,TRBJ2-3,-,TRBV5-1,CATAKGGVDTQYF,TGCGCCACCGCGAAAGGGGGAGTAGATACGCAGTATTTT
16,-,TRBJ2-5,TRBD2,TRBV9,CASSVRTSGGQETQYF,TGTGCCAGCAGCGTACGGACTAGCGGGGGGCAAGAGACCCAGTACTTC
14,few,TRBJ1-1,-,TRBV12-3/TRBV12-4,CASSFVGENTEAFF,TGTGCCAGCAGTTTCGTTGGAGAGAACACTGAAGCTTTCTTT
13,-,TRBJ2-1,-,TRBV20-1,CSGDRMDLDEQFF,TGCAGTGGCGACAGGATGGACTTAGATGAGCAGTTCTTC
15,-,TRBJ2-5,-,TRBV20-1,CSARDQGLWGETQYF,TGCAGTGCTAGAGATCAAGGCCTCTGGGGAGAGACCCAGTACTTC
14,-,TRBJ2-1,TRBD2,TRBV5-1,CASSLTGGANEQFF,TGCGCCAGCAGCCTAACGGGGGGTGCCAATGAGCAGTTCTTC
17,few,TRBJ2-2,-,TRBV12-3/TRBV12-4,CASQSVRDGKNTGELFF,TGTGCCAGCCAATCCGTCCGGGACGGAAAGAACACCGGGGAGCTGTTTTTT
13,-,TRBJ1-4,TRBD1,TRBV2,CASQTGGREKLFF,TGTGCCAGCCAGACAGGGGGGAGAGAAAAACTGTTTTTT
15,few,TRBJ2-7,TRBD2,TRBV11-2,CASSQRLAGDYEQYF,TGTGCCAGCAGCCAACGACTAGCGGGGGACTACGAGCAGTACTTC
20,-,TRBJ2-3,-,TRBV27,CATPEVWGPIQGRSTDTQYF,TGTGCCACCCCGGAGGTGTGGGGTCCCATCCAGGGACGAAGCACAGATACGCAGTATTTT
15,few,TRBJ1-1,-,TRBV9,CASSVGGRMNTEAFF,TGTGCCAGCAGCGTAGGTGGCAGGATGAACACTGAAGCTTTCTTT
16,-,TRBJ2-3,TRBD2,TRBV5-4,CASSRTSGGTTDTQYF,TGTGCCAGCAGCCGGACTAGCGGGGGGACCACAGATACGCAGTATTTT
12,-,TRBJ1-1,-,TRBV7-8,CASSLSLVRAFF,TGTGCCAGCAGCTTATCTCTGGTGCGAGCTTTCTTT
14,few,TRBJ2-7,TRBD1,TRBV5-1,CASSLEAGGLEQYF,TGCGCCAGCAGCTTGGAGGCAGGGGGTCTAGAGCAGTACTTC
16,-,TRBJ2-4,-,TRBV10-3,CAISDPPTSSKNIQYF,TGTGCCATCAGTGACCCCCCGACTAGTTCCAAAAACATTCAGTACTTC
15,few,TRBJ1-2,-,TRBV6-5,CASSYSSSTNYGYTF,TGTGCCAGCAGTTACTCGAGCAGCACTAACTATGGCTACACCTTC
16,-,TRBJ2-3,-,TRBV18,CASSPLTPGGTDTQYF,TGTGCCAGCTCACCACTTACACCTGGGGGCACAGATACGCAGTATTTT